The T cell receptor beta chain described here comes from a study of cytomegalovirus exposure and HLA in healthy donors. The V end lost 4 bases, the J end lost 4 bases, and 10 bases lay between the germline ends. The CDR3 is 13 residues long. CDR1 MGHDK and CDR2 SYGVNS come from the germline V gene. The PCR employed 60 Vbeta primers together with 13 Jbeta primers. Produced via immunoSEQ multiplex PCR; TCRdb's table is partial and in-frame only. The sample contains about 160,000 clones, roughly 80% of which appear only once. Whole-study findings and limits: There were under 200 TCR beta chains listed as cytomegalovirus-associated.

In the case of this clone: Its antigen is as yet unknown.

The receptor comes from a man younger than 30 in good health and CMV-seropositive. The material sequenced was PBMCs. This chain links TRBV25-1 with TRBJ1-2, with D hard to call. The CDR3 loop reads CASSGQWSYGYTF. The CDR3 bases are TGTGCCAGCAGTGGCCAGTGGAGCTATGGCTACACCTTC.